Below are 11 T cell receptor beta chains sequenced from a single sample in a study of T cell responses to AZD1222 COVID-19 vaccine. Data came from immunoSEQ multiplex PCR; TCRdb stores just in-frame clones and leaves some out. The table has 85,000 to 130,000 clones, 90% seen once. This specimen was peripheral blood, taken 28 days after the second AZD1222 dose. All receptors come from an adult who received the AZD1222 COVID-19 vaccine.

The chain combines TRBV5-1 with TRBJ2-3; 7 bases map to TRBD1. Germline V gene data show CDR1 as SGHRS and CDR2 as YFSETQ. The CDR3 runs 20 residues. The junction had 20 bases not matched to a gene; V was cut back by 4 bases and J by 0 bases. CDR3 sequence: CASSIRQGPGLGTSTDTQYF. DNA for the CDR3: TGCGCCAGCAGCATACGACAGGGACCGGGCCTAGGCACTAGCACAGATACGCAGTATTTT.

This clone was recorded once. The rearrangement joins TRBV11-3 to TRBJ2-1; no definite D call. With 8 bases removed from V and 4 bases from J, the gap between germline ends came to 12 bases. The germline V gene has CDR1 SGHNT and CDR2 YENEEA. There are 13 residues in the CDR3. The CDR3 is CASSLAAYNEQFF. The CDR3 DNA is TGTGCCAGCTCCTTGGCCGCATACAATGAGCAGTTCTTC.

The chain links TRBV3-1 (or the pseudogene TRBV3-2) to TRBJ1-1; no clear D. The CDR3 has 15 amino acids. Trimming took 1 base from V and 3 from J, leaving 12 bases between them. CDR1 and CDR2 (germline): LGHDT, YNNKEL (reference sequence). CDR3 DNA: TGTGCCAGCAGCCAAGTGTGGTCCCCGGACACTGAAGCTTTCTTT. This codes for CASSQVWSPDTEAFF.

This clone turned up a few times. The chain employs TRBV9 and TRBJ1-4, with D possibly matching TRBD1 (6 bases). Per the germline V gene, CDR1 is SGDLS and CDR2 is YYNGEE. The CDR3 spans 15 residues. The ends were cut back, 3 bases at V and 3 bases at J, with 12 bases in the middle. DNA for the CDR3: TGTGCCAGCAGCGCGCAGGGGTTGGCTAATGAAAAACTGTTTTTT. This encodes CASSAQGLANEKLFF. The complete variable domain, with remaining parts taken from reference TRBV9 and TRBJ1-4, reads DSGVTQTPKHLITATGQRVTLRCSPRSGDLSVYWYQQSLDQGLQFLIQYYNGEERAKGNILERFSAQQFPDLHSELNLSSLELGDSALYFCASSAQGLANEKLFFGSGTQLSVL.

The chain employs TRBV19 and TRBJ1-2, with D unclear. This CDR3 contains 13 residues. The V and J ends lost 7 bases and 8 bases respectively, with 17 bases between them. CDR1 is LNHDA and CDR2 is SQIVND in the germline V gene (reference sequence). The CDR3 nucleotides read TGTGCCAGTAACACCGGTCGGGCGGGGGGCTACACCTTC. This encodes CASNTGRAGGYTF.

The rearrangement joins TRBV27 to TRBJ2-7; TRBD1 matches 8 bases. The CDR3 contains 16 residues. V lost 3 bases, J lost 1 base, and 8 bases stayed unmatched. The V gene's germline CDR1 is MNHEY and CDR2 SMNVEV (reference sequence). The CDR3 DNA sequence: TGTGCCAGCAGTTTGGGACAGGCCTCGAAGTCCTACGAGCAGTACTTC. Protein sequence: CASSLGQASKSYEQYF.

The V call is TRBV2, the J call TRBJ2-3; D is perhaps TRBD1 (7 bases). V was cut by 7 bases and J by 2 bases, with 16 bases left in between. The CDR3 sequence is 15 residues long. Per germline, CDR1 SNHLY and CDR2 FYNNEI. The CDR3 region has the DNA TGTGCCAGCATGGGCAGGGGGACTTACACAGATACGCAGTATTTT. It is translated as CASMGRGTYTDTQYF.

This clone came up once. The chain combines TRBV6-5 with TRBJ2-7; TRBD1 agrees at 9 bases. Per germline, CDR1 MNHEY and CDR2 SVGAGI. This CDR3 is built from 14 residues. Trimming took 0 bases from V and 6 from J; bases not matched to a gene: 3. The CDR3 DNA reads TGTGCCAGCAGTTACTCCGGGACAGGGTTCGAGCAGTACTTC. Translated: CASSYSGTGFEQYF.

The chain has TRBV19 and TRBJ2-1; 9 nucleotides align to TRBD2. V trimming: 4 bases; J trimming: 6 bases; junction bases outside the gene matches: 7. The CDR3 has 15 amino acids. From germline, CDR1 is LNHDA and CDR2 SQIVND (reference sequence). The CDR3 spells CASSTLAGNGNEQFF. The CDR3 DNA reads as TGTGCCAGTAGTACACTAGCGGGCAATGGCAATGAGCAGTTCTTC.

This chain connects TRBV28 to TRBJ1-1, with TRBD1 identical over 8 bases. Germline V gene data show CDR1 as MDHEN and CDR2 as SYDVKM. Unmatched junction bases numbered 8, after V lost 7 bases and J lost 7 bases. The CDR3 is 13 amino acids. CDR3 protein: CASIPGGRYEAFF. DNA for the CDR3: TGTGCCAGCATCCCAGGGGGCCGGTATGAAGCTTTCTTT.

The V gene is TRBV7-9, the J gene TRBJ1-4; D is possibly TRBD1 (5 bases). With 4 bases removed from V and 4 bases from J, the gap between germline ends came to 19 bases. CDR3 size: 17 residues. In germline, CDR1 is SEHNR, CDR2 FQNEAQ (reference sequence). For the CDR3, the DNA is TGTGCCAGCAGCTCCATCATCCAAGGGGCGGGTAATGAAAAACTGTTTTTT. It codes for CASSSIIQGAGNEKLFF.